The clone carrying this T cell receptor beta chain has only one observation. TCRdb's copy holds only in-frame clones and misses some; the assay was immunoSEQ multiplex PCR. Among roughly 150,000 clones listed, around nine tenths were seen once. Trimming cost V 5 bases and J 13 bases; bases outside gene matches: 16. This CDR3 contains 16 residues. The germline V gene has CDR1 SGHAT and CDR2 FQNNGV. This specimen belongs to a study of cytomegalovirus exposure and HLA in healthy donors. The sequenced material came from PBMCs. The sequence came from a man between 18 and 29 years old in good health and CMV-seronegative. This chain connects TRBV11-2 to TRBJ1-6; 8 bases are shared with TRBD1. DNA for the CDR3: TGTGCCAGCAGCGCCCAGGGAGGGCAGGGGGCGAGTCCCCTCCACTTT. Protein product: CASSAQGGQGASPLHF. Supplemented by reference TRBV11-2 and TRBJ1-6, the full variable domain reads EAGVAQSPRYKIIEKRQSVAFWCNPISGHATLYWYQQILGQGPKLLIQFQNNGVVDDSQLPKDRFSAERLKGVDSTLKIQPAKLEDSAVYLCASSAQGGQGASPLHFGNGTRLTVT.